This paragraph reports one TCR beta chain. Its antigen is undetermined. This record comes from a study of STAT5B mutations in CD4+ large granular lymphocyte leukemia. At the level of the study: Healthy donors showed HLA-associated enrichment of the CDR3 'QG' motif. Study conclusions and caveats: Top patient clones used TRBV06 genes more often: 8/27 versus 2/35 in controls.

The CDR3 runs to 15 residues. Germline CDR1 is PRHDT and CDR2 is FYEKMQ (reference sequence). The repertoire was sequenced with immunoSEQ multiplex PCR; TCRdb's copy has only in-frame clones and lacks some. The sample has about 24,000 clones, over 70% seen once. What was sequenced was CD4+ T cells from blood buffy coats. The receptor was derived from a human donor in good health. The rearrangement links TRBV13 to TRBJ2-5; 7 bases agree with TRBD2. The better agreement between TRBJ2-7 and the DNA end casts doubt on the J call. This CDR3 is CASSPTAGPGNEQYF. The CDR3 coding sequence is TGTGCCAGCAGCCCCACAGCGGGACCAGGGAACGAGCAGTACTTC.